One and the same sample provided the 17 T cell receptor beta chains below, sequenced in a study of blood T cell repertoires in COVID-19. Method: immunoSEQ multiplex PCR; TCRdb's copy keeps in-frame clones and lacks some. Of 250,000 to 300,000 clones listed, approximately 90% are singletons. The sequenced material came from peripheral blood. The receptors here all came from a woman in her forties or fifties who had recovered from COVID-19.

This chain connects TRBV7-2 to TRBJ1-5, with D uncertain. This CDR3 comprises 15 residues. The germline V gene encodes CDR1 SGHTA and CDR2 FQGNSA. Deletions cut 3 bases from V and 3 bases from J, with 12 bases between. CDR3 protein: CASSFGAGLNQPQHF. In nucleotides, the CDR3 is TGTGCCAGCAGCTTCGGCGCGGGCCTCAATCAGCCCCAGCATTTT. The full variable domain, completed using reference TRBV7-2 and TRBJ1-5, is GAGVSQSPSNKVTEKGKDVELRCDPISGHTALYWYRQSLGQGLEFLIYFQGNSAPDKSGLPSDRFSAERTGGSVSTLTIQRTQQEDSAVYLCASSFGAGLNQPQHFGDGTRLSIL.

As DNA, the CDR3 is TGCGCCAGCAGCCAAGATACAGGGATTGAAGCTTTCTTT. This sequence encodes CASSQDTGIEAFF. J is TRBJ1-1 and V is TRBV4-3; TRBD1 is a possible D gene (6 bases). From germline, CDR1 is LGHNA and CDR2 YSLEER. The CDR3 contains 13 residues. V lost 0 bases and J 7 bases, leaving 9 bases between the germline ends.

The rearrangement links TRBV5-1 to TRBJ2-7; a weak D match, TRBD2 (5 bases). Trimming shortened V by 6 bases and J by 2 bases, and 12 bases separated the two germline ends. The germline V gene encodes CDR1 SGHRS and CDR2 YFSETQ. The length of the CDR3 is 13 residues. In nucleotides, the CDR3 is TGCGCCAGCAAAGTTGAGGGCACCTACGAGCAGTACTTC. Translating gives CASKVEGTYEQYF.

This clone was detected a few times. The rearrangement uses TRBV7-2 and TRBJ2-1, with 8 positions matching TRBD2. Germline lookup yields CDR1 SGHTA and CDR2 FQGNSA. The CDR3 is 15 residues long. Germline trimming cut 4 bases from V and 7 bases from J; bases unmatched to any gene: 9. This CDR3 is CASSWRPGLENEQFF. In DNA, the CDR3 is TGTGCCAGCAGCTGGAGACCGGGACTAGAGAATGAGCAGTTCTTC.

The J gene is TRBJ2-3, the V gene TRBV7-8; weak D call: TRBD2 (6 bases). The germline V gene encodes CDR1 SGHVS and CDR2 FQNEAQ. Trimming left V 1 base short and J 3 bases short, with 8 bases between. CDR3 length: 14 amino acids. Written as DNA, the CDR3 is TGTGCCAGCAGCTTAGGGAGGGGTACAGATACGCAGTATTTT. It codes for CASSLGRGTDTQYF.

The rearrangement uses TRBV28 and TRBJ1-5, with D possibly matching TRBD1 (6 bases). Germline V lookup: CDR1 MDHEN, CDR2 SYDVKM. The CDR3 is 15 residues long. Trimming cost V 7 bases and J 9 bases, with 22 bases left between them. CDR3 nucleotide sequence: TGTGCCAGCACCCGGAACCCGGGGGGGGCGCGGCCCCAGCATTTT. Protein: CASTRNPGGARPQHF.

J is TRBJ2-1 and V is TRBV24-1, with 12 bases that match TRBD2. This CDR3 has 17 amino acids. Trimming removed 4 bases from V and 4 bases from J; junction bases left unmatched: 7. Germline-derived CDR1 and CDR2 are KGHDR and SFDVKD. The CDR3 DNA sequence: TGTGCCACCAGTGACCCTACTCTAGCGGGGGGGTACAATGAGCAGTTCTTC. Translated: CATSDPTLAGGYNEQFF.

This rearrangement joins TRBV13 to TRBJ1-6; tentatively, D is TRBD1 (5 bases). CDR1 PRHDT and CDR2 FYEKMQ come from the germline V gene (reference sequence). Between the trimmed V and J ends, which lost 6 bases and 6 bases, there was a span of 18 bases. CDR3 length: 16 residues. In nucleotides, the CDR3 is TGTGCCAGCAGTTCTGACGGAGGGGCCCCTAATTCACCCCTCCACTTT. Amino acid sequence: CASSSDGGAPNSPLHF.

The rearrangement uses TRBV3-1 (or the pseudogene TRBV3-2) and TRBJ2-3; D gene unclear. CDR1 is LGHDT, CDR2 YNNKEL, per germline (reference sequence). The V gene lost 4 bases and the J gene lost 5 bases, with 7 bases spanning the gap. The CDR3 runs to 12 residues. CDR3 residues: CASSPYEDTQYF. DNA of the CDR3: TGTGCCAGCAGCCCCTACGAAGATACGCAGTATTTT.

The CDR3 bases are TGTGCCAGCACATCCCGGGACAGTTCCTATGGCTACACCTTC. Translation: CASTSRDSSYGYTF. V and J are TRBV2 and TRBJ1-2; 7 bases are shared with TRBD1. The length of the CDR3 is 14 residues. Germline values: CDR1 SNHLY, CDR2 FYNNEI. The V gene end was trimmed by 7 bases and the J gene end by 4 bases; junction bases not matched to a gene: 9.

This clone appeared a single time. The chain is built from TRBV5-6 and TRBJ1-2, with D hard to call. Germline CDR1 and CDR2: SGHDT and YYEEEE. This CDR3 has 19 amino acids. The V gene lost 7 bases and the J gene lost 3 bases, with 31 bases spanning the gap. The CDR3 here is CASATLFSGLLLVDYGYTF. In DNA, the CDR3 is TGTGCCAGCGCCACACTGTTCTCGGGTCTCCTGCTGGTGGACTATGGCTACACCTTC. The entire variable domain, with the rest obtained from reference TRBV5-6 and TRBJ1-2, is as follows: DAGVTQSPTHLIKTRGQQVTLRCSPKSGHDTVSWYQQALGQGPQFIFQYYEEEERQRGNFPDRFSGHQFPNYSSELNVNALLLGDSALYLCASATLFSGLLLVDYGYTFGSGTRLTVV.

This chain uses TRBV6-6 with TRBJ1-1; D not certain. Germline V gives CDR1 MNHNY, CDR2 SVGAGI (reference sequence). The CDR3 consists of 13 residues. The V gene lost 8 bases and the J gene lost 4 bases, with 14 bases spanning the gap. CDR3 coding DNA: TGTGCCAGCGGGGAGATGTCAGGCACTGAAGCTTTCTTT. Its translation: CASGEMSGTEAFF.

The gene calls are TRBV11-2 and TRBJ1-1; TRBD1 matches at 9 bases. Losses at the gene ends were 5 bases for V and 6 bases for J; bases not matched to a gene: 4. CDR3 length: 13 residues. Germline lookup yields CDR1 SGHAT and CDR2 FQNNGV. Written as DNA, the CDR3 is TGTGCCAGCAGCCTTCGACAGGGGGCTGAAGCTTTCTTT. Translated: CASSLRQGAEAFF.

This clone was seen once. The V gene is TRBV5-1, the J gene TRBJ2-5; 9 nucleotides agree with TRBD2. Unmatched junction bases numbered 8, after V lost 0 bases and J lost 2 bases. The CDR3 spans 17 residues. Germline V gives CDR1 SGHRS, CDR2 YFSETQ. CDR3: CASSLGLAGRKQETQYF. CDR3 nucleotides: TGCGCCAGCAGCTTGGGGCTAGCGGGACGGAAACAAGAGACCCAGTACTTC.

The chain is built from TRBV6-5 and TRBJ2-5; the D gene is possibly TRBD1 (6 bases). The CDR3 is 12 amino acids. The germline gives CDR1 MNHEY, CDR2 SVGAGI. Trimming removed 9 bases at V and 5 bases at J, with 13 bases between. The CDR3 DNA sequence: TGTGCCAGTCTAAGGGGGTGGGAGACCCAGTACTTC. It specifies CASLRGWETQYF.

The V gene is TRBV18, the J gene TRBJ2-1; D is undetermined. The germline V gene encodes CDR1 KGHSH and CDR2 LQKENI. This CDR3 spans 13 amino acids. Between the trimmed V and J ends, which lost 2 bases and 9 bases, there was a span of 11 bases. CDR3 sequence (DNA): TGTGCCAGCTCACCAACGTATTTCAGTGAGCAGTTCTTC. It translates to CASSPTYFSEQFF. The variable domain in full, completed from reference TRBV18 and TRBJ2-1, reads NAGVMQNPRHLVRRRGQEARLRCSPMKGHSHVYWYRQLPEEGLKFMVYLQKENIIDESGMPKERFSAEFPKEGPSILRIQQVVRGDSAAYFCASSPTYFSEQFFGPGTRLTVL.

The genes are TRBV7-2 and TRBJ2-2, with 10 bases that match TRBD2. CDR1 and CDR2 from the germline V gene are SGHTA and FQGNSA. Trimming at V came to 2 bases and at J to 4 bases, leaving 10 bases not matched to a gene. CDR3 size: 18 residues. In DNA, the CDR3 is TGTGCCAGCAGCTTAAACGTAGCGGGGGGCTCGGGCACCGGGGAGCTGTTTTTT. Residues: CASSLNVAGGSGTGELFF.